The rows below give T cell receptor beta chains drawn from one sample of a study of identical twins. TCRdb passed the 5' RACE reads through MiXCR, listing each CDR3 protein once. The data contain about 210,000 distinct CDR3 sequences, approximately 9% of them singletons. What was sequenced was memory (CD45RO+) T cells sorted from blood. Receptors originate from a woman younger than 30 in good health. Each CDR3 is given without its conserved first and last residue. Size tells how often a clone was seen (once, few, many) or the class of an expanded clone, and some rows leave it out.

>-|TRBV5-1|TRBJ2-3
ASSLGPSDTQY
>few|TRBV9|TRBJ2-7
ASSRSGIYEQY
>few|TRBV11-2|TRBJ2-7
ASSSIRGYYEQY
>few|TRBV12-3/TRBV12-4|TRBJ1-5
ASRPTGSGQPQH
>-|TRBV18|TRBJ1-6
ASSPGLESPLH
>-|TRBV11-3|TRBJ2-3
ASSTLLGTQY
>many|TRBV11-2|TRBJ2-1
ASRNRMSKIHNEQF
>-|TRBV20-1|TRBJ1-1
SATDGNTEAF
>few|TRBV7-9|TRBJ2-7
ASSPPPGGYEQY
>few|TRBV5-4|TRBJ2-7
ASSHDRGWDEQY
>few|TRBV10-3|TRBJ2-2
AIRDGQNTGELF
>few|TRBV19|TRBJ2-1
ASSIGGFSYNEQF
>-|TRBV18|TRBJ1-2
ASSTGQAYGYT
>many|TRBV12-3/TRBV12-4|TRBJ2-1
ASSFGRHSGATVGDNEQF
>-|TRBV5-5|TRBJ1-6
ASSLHAVTNSPLH
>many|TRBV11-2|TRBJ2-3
ASSLDRERGGFSGFYPSTDTQY
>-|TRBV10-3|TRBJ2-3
AILIQGSTDTQY
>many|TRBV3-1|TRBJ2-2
ATAGGPNTGELF
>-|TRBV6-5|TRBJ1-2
ASSYGTGGSGYT
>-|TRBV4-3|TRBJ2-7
ASSSLAGDSYEQY
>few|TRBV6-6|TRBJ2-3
ASSSLAGNTQY
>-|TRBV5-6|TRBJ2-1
ASSPPGQGARDEQF
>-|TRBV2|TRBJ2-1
ASKLTTSGHEQF
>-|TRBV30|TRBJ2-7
AWSVLLGQGAYEQY
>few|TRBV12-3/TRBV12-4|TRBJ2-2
ATQRGYGGELF
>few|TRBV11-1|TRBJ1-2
ASSSTGIGYGYT
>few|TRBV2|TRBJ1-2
ASSVGDRYGYT
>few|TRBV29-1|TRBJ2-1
SVTIRSYNEQF
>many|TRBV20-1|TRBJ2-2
SARDPGGRRGTGELF
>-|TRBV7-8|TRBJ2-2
ASSPTSRSTGELF
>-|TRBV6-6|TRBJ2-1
ASSYSQINEQF
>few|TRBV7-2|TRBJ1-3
ASSLLGPSSGNTIY
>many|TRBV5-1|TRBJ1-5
ASSFGESNQPQH
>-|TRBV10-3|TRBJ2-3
AISESGSADTQY
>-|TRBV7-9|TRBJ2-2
ASSLESGGDTGELF
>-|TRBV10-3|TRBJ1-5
AISDHDRGNNQPQH
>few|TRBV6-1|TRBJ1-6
ASSPGRNNSPLH
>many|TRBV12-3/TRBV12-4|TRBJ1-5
ASSLARGQPQH
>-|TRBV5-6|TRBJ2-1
ASTFLRTSGNEQF
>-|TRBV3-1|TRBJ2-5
ASSQEGRVGTQY